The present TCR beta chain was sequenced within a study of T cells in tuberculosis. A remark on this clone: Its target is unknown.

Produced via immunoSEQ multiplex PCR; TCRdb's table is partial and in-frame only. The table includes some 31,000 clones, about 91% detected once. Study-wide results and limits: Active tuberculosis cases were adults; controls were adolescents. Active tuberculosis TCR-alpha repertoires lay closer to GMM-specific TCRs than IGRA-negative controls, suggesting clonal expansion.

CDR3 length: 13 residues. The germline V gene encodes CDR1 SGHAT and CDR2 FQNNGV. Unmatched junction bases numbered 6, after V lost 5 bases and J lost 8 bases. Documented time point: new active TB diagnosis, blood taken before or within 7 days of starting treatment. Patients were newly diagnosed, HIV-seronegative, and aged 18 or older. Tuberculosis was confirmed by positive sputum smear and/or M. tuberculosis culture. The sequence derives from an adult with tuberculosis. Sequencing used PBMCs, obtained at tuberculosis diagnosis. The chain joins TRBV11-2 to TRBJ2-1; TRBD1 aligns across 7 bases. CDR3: CASSATGLDEQFF. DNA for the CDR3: TGTGCCAGCAGCGCGACAGGGCTGGATGAGCAGTTCTTC.